The 27 T cell receptor beta chains below were found in one sample sequenced in a study of cytomegalovirus exposure and HLA in healthy donors. Assay used: immunoSEQ multiplex PCR; TCRdb lists only in-frame clones, some missing. The sample yields some 210,000 clones, over 80% seen once. Sequences were obtained from PBMCs. The receptor set was obtained from a woman aged 18-29 years in good health and CMV-seronegative.

This chain links TRBV6-6 with TRBJ1-1, with 8 bases identical to TRBD1. Per germline, CDR1 MNHNY and CDR2 SVGAGI (reference sequence). This CDR3 contains 15 residues. V was pared by 2 bases and J by 7 bases, with 9 bases of the junction left unmatched. The DNA for the CDR3 is TGTGCCAGCAGTTACCCAGGACAGGGAAAGGGTGAAGCTTTCTTT. This codes for CASSYPGQGKGEAFF.

The J gene is TRBJ1-6, the V gene TRBV2; the match to TRBD1 covers 10 bases. In germline, CDR1 is SNHLY, CDR2 FYNNEI. CDR3 length: 16 residues. Trimming at V came to 6 bases and at J to 7 bases, leaving 9 bases not matched to a gene. CDR3 sequence (DNA): TGTGCCAGCAGCACCGGGACAGGGGCGTACAATTCACCCCTCCACTTT. This sequence encodes CASSTGTGAYNSPLHF. Full variable domain (missing parts from reference TRBV2 and TRBJ1-6): EPEVTQTPSHQVTQMGQEVILRCVPISNHLYFYWYRQILGQKVEFLVSFYNNEISEKSEIFDDQFSVERPDGSNFTLKIRSTKLEDSAMYFCASSTGTGAYNSPLHFGNGTRLTVT.

The V and J genes are TRBV5-6 and TRBJ2-6; TRBD1 agrees at 7 bases. The junction had 13 bases not matched to a gene; V was cut back by 4 bases and J by 0 bases. Germline CDR1 is SGHDT and CDR2 is YYEEEE. The CDR3 spans 19 residues. The CDR3 reads CASSEDRDREFSGANVLTF. The CDR3 coding sequence is TGTGCCAGCAGCGAAGACCGGGACAGAGAGTTCTCTGGGGCCAACGTCCTGACTTTC.

V usage is TRBV11-2 and J usage is TRBJ2-6, with D hard to call. This CDR3 is built from 15 residues. CDR1 is SGHAT and CDR2 is FQNNGV in the germline V gene. The V and J ends lost 5 bases and 0 bases respectively, with 8 bases between them. The CDR3 coding sequence is TGTGCCAGCAGCAGTTTCCTCTCTGGGGCCAACGTCCTGACTTTC. Its translation: CASSSFLSGANVLTF. Supplemented by reference TRBV11-2 and TRBJ2-6, the full variable domain reads EAGVAQSPRYKIIEKRQSVAFWCNPISGHATLYWYQQILGQGPKLLIQFQNNGVVDDSQLPKDRFSAERLKGVDSTLKIQPAKLEDSAVYLCASSSFLSGANVLTFGAGSRLTVL.

The chain recombines TRBV11-2 with TRBJ1-2; D is undetermined. From germline, CDR1 is SGHAT and CDR2 FQNNGV. The CDR3 runs to 13 residues. V was clipped by 3 bases and J by 5 bases, with 10 bases between them. The CDR3 coding sequence is TGTGCCAGCAGCTTTGGCTCGTGGTATGGCTACACCTTC. Translated: CASSFGSWYGYTF.

As DNA, the CDR3 is TGCGCCAGCAGCTTAGAAGGTGGGCTAACTAATGAAAAACTGTTTTTT. It translates to CASSLEGGLTNEKLFF. This rearrangement joins TRBV5-1 to TRBJ1-4; D not certain. Germline CDR1 is SGHRS and CDR2 is YFSETQ. Trimming removed 2 bases from V and 1 base from J, with 12 bases in between. This CDR3 spans 16 amino acids.

This CDR3 reads CASSRTGLNQPQHF. In DNA, the CDR3 is TGTGCCAGCAGCCGGACAGGCCTTAATCAGCCCCAGCATTTT. The chain uses TRBV6-5 and TRBJ1-5; TRBD1 agrees at 7 bases. This CDR3 is 14 amino acids long. Germline V CDR1 and CDR2: MNHEY, SVGAGI. V was clipped by 6 bases and J by 4 bases; unmatched bases: 6.

This sequence joins TRBV6-5 and TRBJ1-1, with a weak D call TRBD1 (5 bases). CDR1 and CDR2 from the germline V gene are MNHEY and SVGAGI. Trimming removed 8 bases at V and 3 bases at J, with 16 bases between. This CDR3 contains 14 residues. The CDR3 DNA follows: TGTGCCAGCTCCCAGGCAGGGCCGGACACTGAAGCTTTCTTT. Encoded protein: CASSQAGPDTEAFF.

This chain uses TRBV30 with TRBJ1-5; no definite D call. The CDR3 has 14 amino acids. Germline V CDR1 and CDR2: GTSNPN, SVGIG (reference sequence). Trimming took 0 bases from V and 6 from J, leaving 12 bases between them. The CDR3 nucleotides read TGTGCCTGGAGTGTTTCGGTGGAAGCTCAGCCCCAGCATTTT. Amino acid sequence: CAWSVSVEAQPQHF.

This clone was seen more than once but under ten times. The V and J genes are TRBV30 and TRBJ1-4; D gene unclear. The CDR3 is 13 amino acids. Germline V gene data show CDR1 as GTSNPN and CDR2 as SVGIG (reference sequence). Deletions cut 5 bases from V and 7 bases from J, with 14 bases between. The CDR3 loop is CAWAFRRGEKLFF. DNA of the CDR3: TGTGCCTGGGCCTTCAGACGGGGTGAAAAACTGTTTTTT.

The V gene is TRBV6-1, the J gene TRBJ2-7; TRBD1 is a possible D gene (6 bases). The V end lost 0 bases, the J end lost 1 base, and 7 bases lay between the germline ends. There are 14 residues in the CDR3. Germline CDR1 MNHNS, CDR2 SASEGT. CDR3 region: CASSEAGASYEQYF. DNA of the CDR3: TGTGCCAGCAGTGAAGCGGGGGCGTCCTACGAGCAGTACTTC.

About this clone itself: Other DNA sequences of this sample code for an identical CDR3. The gene calls are TRBV9 and TRBJ2-7; tentative D call: TRBD1 (6 bases). V lost 0 bases to trimming and J lost 0 bases, with 7 bases between them. The CDR3 extends over 14 amino acids. Looked up from germline, CDR1 is SGDLS and CDR2 is YYNGEE. The CDR3 region is CASSVGDNSYEQYF. CDR3 DNA: TGTGCCAGCAGCGTAGGGGACAACTCCTACGAGCAGTACTTC. Supplemented by reference TRBV9 and TRBJ2-7, the full variable domain reads DSGVTQTPKHLITATGQRVTLRCSPRSGDLSVYWYQQSLDQGLQFLIQYYNGEERAKGNILERFSAQQFPDLHSELNLSSLELGDSALYFCASSVGDNSYEQYFGPGTRLTVT.

The chain joins TRBV5-4 to TRBJ1-4, with unresolved D. V was shortened by 2 bases and J by 0 bases, with 17 bases between the two germline ends. CDR1 and CDR2 (germline): SGHNT, YYREEE (reference sequence). The CDR3 extends over 18 amino acids. CDR3 in amino acids: CASSFGYSLPSTNEKLFF. CDR3 nucleotide sequence: TGTGCCAGCAGCTTCGGTTACAGTCTACCCTCAACTAATGAAAAACTGTTTTTT.

V gene TRBV10-2 combines with J gene TRBJ1-1, with D unclear. Germline CDR1 WSHSY, CDR2 SAAADI. Trimming took 6 bases from V and 0 from J, leaving 5 bases between them. This CDR3 spans 12 amino acids. The CDR3 DNA reads as TGCGCCAGCAGGTTGATGAACACTGAAGCTTTCTTT. Protein product: CASRLMNTEAFF.

J is TRBJ2-5 and V is TRBV9; TRBD2 matches 8 bases. Germline V gene data show CDR1 as SGDLS and CDR2 as YYNGEE. The CDR3 is 16 amino acids. J was trimmed by 5 bases and V by 0 bases; bases with no gene match: 9. CDR3 sequence reads: CASSVDGRDGGETQYF. The DNA of the CDR3 is TGTGCCAGCAGCGTAGACGGGAGGGACGGTGGGGAGACCCAGTACTTC. The full variable domain, its missing parts supplied by reference TRBV9 and TRBJ2-5, is DSGVTQTPKHLITATGQRVTLRCSPRSGDLSVYWYQQSLDQGLQFLIQYYNGEERAKGNILERFSAQQFPDLHSELNLSSLELGDSALYFCASSVDGRDGGETQYFGPGTRLLVL.

In this sample, this clone turned up a few times. V gene TRBV7-9 combines with J gene TRBJ2-1, with a weak D call TRBD2 (5 bases). The CDR3 has 14 residues. CDR1 and CDR2 from the germline V gene are SEHNR and FQNEAQ (reference sequence). The ends were cut back, 5 bases at V and 3 bases at J, with 11 bases in the middle. The CDR3 region is CASSPRGDYNEQFF. In DNA, the CDR3 is TGTGCCAGCAGCCCTCGGGGAGACTACAATGAGCAGTTCTTC. Full variable domain (remainder filled in from reference TRBV7-9 and TRBJ2-1): DTGVSQNPRHKITKRGQNVTFRCDPISEHNRLYWYRQTLGQGPEFLTYFQNEAQLEKSRLLSDRFSAERPKGSFSTLEIQRTEQGDSAMYLCASSPRGDYNEQFFGPGTRLTVL.

This clone was recorded only once. The J gene is TRBJ1-2, the V gene TRBV4-1, with D maybe TRBD1 (6 bases). The CDR3 length is 19 residues. Germline CDR1 MGHRA, CDR2 YSYEKL. V lost 4 bases and J lost 0, with 24 bases in between. CDR3 DNA sequence: TGCGCCAGCAGCCCTTTAACAGGGCCCTCAAGCCCTCCTAACTATGGCTACACCTTC. It translates to CASSPLTGPSSPPNYGYTF.

The CDR3 DNA is TGTGCCAGCAGCTTGACGGCGAACTCTGGAAACACCATATATTTT. It specifies CASSLTANSGNTIYF. The chain has TRBV7-6 and TRBJ1-3; D remains unclear. The CDR3 totals 15 residues. CDR1 and CDR2 from the germline V gene are SGHVS and FNYEAQ. V lost 3 bases and J lost 0, with 9 bases in between. Supplemented by reference TRBV7-6 and TRBJ1-3, the full variable domain reads GAGVSQSPRYKVTKRGQDVALRCDPISGHVSLYWYRQALGQGPEFLTYFNYEAQQDKSGLPNDRFSAERPEGSISTLTIQRTEQRDSAMYRCASSLTANSGNTIYFGEGSWLTVV.

The J gene is TRBJ1-2, the V gene TRBV27, with 8 nucleotides matching TRBD1. This CDR3 spans 17 amino acids. The junction had 13 bases not matched to a gene; V was cut back by 2 bases and J by 5 bases. CDR1 MNHEY and CDR2 SMNVEV come from the germline V gene (reference sequence). The CDR3 here is CASSLVGQAGGGYGYTF. Here the CDR3 DNA reads TGTGCCAGCAGTTTAGTGGGACAGGCTGGCGGAGGGTATGGCTACACCTTC.

V and J are TRBV27 and TRBJ1-1; 7 bases are shared with TRBD1. The V segment lost 4 bases and the J segment 4 bases; nucleotides outside the gene matches: 6. Germline CDR1 reads MNHEY; CDR2 reads SMNVEV (reference sequence). The CDR3 is 14 residues long. CDR3 sequence (DNA): TGTGCCAGCAGTTCGTCGGACAGGTCCACTGAAGCTTTCTTT. It yields the protein CASSSSDRSTEAFF.

V usage is TRBV27 and J usage is TRBJ2-4; D gene unclear. V was cut by 6 bases and J by 13 bases, with 19 bases left in between. This CDR3 has 13 amino acids. CDR1 MNHEY and CDR2 SMNVEV come from the germline V gene (reference sequence). CDR3 residues: CASSSSPRPDQYF. CDR3 sequence (DNA): TGTGCCAGCAGCTCCTCCCCCCGGCCCGACCAGTACTTC.

This clone was counted only a few times. V usage is TRBV7-3 and J usage is TRBJ1-1, with a weak D call TRBD1 (5 bases). V was pared by 4 bases and J by 0 bases, with 18 bases between. From germline, CDR1 is SGHTA and CDR2 FQGTGA. This CDR3 is built from 17 residues. CDR3 region: CASSSGRDQRLNTEAFF. The CDR3 DNA sequence: TGTGCCAGCAGCTCAGGGAGGGACCAAAGGTTGAACACTGAAGCTTTCTTT.

This clone has a handful of counts. The CDR3 spells CASSLDPGSSYNSPLHF. The CDR3 DNA reads TGCGCCAGCAGCTTGGATCCAGGGAGCTCCTATAATTCACCCCTCCACTTT. The chain combines TRBV5-1 with TRBJ1-6, with TRBD1 as a possible D gene (5 bases). The CDR3 is made up of 17 amino acids. Looked up from germline, CDR1 is SGHRS and CDR2 is YFSETQ. Deletions cut 0 bases from V and 0 bases from J, with 10 bases between.

In its sample, this clone was seen a few times. The chain employs TRBV19 and TRBJ1-2; D remains unclear. The CDR3 is 14 amino acids. Germline V gene data show CDR1 as LNHDA and CDR2 as SQIVND (reference sequence). Trimming took off 1 base at V and 4 bases at J, with 10 bases between the two ends. The CDR3 sequence is CASSIGTVGYGYTF. CDR3 nucleotide sequence: TGTGCCAGTAGTATAGGCACAGTAGGCTATGGCTACACCTTC.

This chain joins TRBV7-8 and TRBJ1-2; 7 bases are shared with TRBD1. The CDR3 covers 15 residues. In germline, CDR1 is SGHVS, CDR2 FQNEAQ. Unmatched junction bases numbered 12, after V lost 5 bases and J lost 6 bases. This chain's CDR3 is CASSATTGPRDGYTF. The CDR3 bases are TGTGCCAGCAGCGCCACGACAGGGCCCCGAGATGGCTACACCTTC.

This clone was found many times. CDR3 nucleotide sequence: TGTGCCAGCAGCTTAGGGTTTAGTAGGAACACCGGGGAGCTGTTTTTT. Protein product: CASSLGFSRNTGELFF. The chain employs TRBV7-3 and TRBJ2-2; D is ambiguous. Germline CDR1 SGHTA, CDR2 FQGTGA. There are 16 residues in the CDR3. Trimming left V 2 bases short and J 1 base short, with 11 bases between.

This sequence joins TRBV18 and TRBJ1-6, with D possibly TRBD1 on 5 matching bases. The CDR3 has 14 amino acids. The ends were cut back, 2 bases at V and 10 bases at J, with 12 bases in the middle. CDR1 is KGHSH and CDR2 is LQKENI in the germline V gene. The CDR3 region is CASSPARERSPLHF. The DNA of the CDR3 is TGTGCCAGCTCACCAGCCAGGGAGAGGTCACCCCTCCACTTT.